The 3 T cell receptor beta chains reported below all come from one sample, sequenced in a study of CD8 T cells in ankylosing spondylitis. TCRdb re-called the 5' RACE reads through MiXCR, storing one row per CDR3 protein. The sample shows a few hundred thousand distinct CDR3 sequences, roughly 18% of them seen only once. Source material: blood, either unsorted or a sorted T cell fraction (not recorded which). These receptors originate from a male donor with ankylosing spondylitis or in good health (not recorded which).

The chain carries TRBV12-3 or TRBV12-4 and TRBJ2-7; D is unclear. The V end was cut by 6 bases, the J end by 5 bases, with 8 bases between. The CDR3 length is 11 residues. CDR3: CASSRPDEQYF. The CDR3 DNA is TGTGCCAGCAGCCGCCCGGACGAGCAGTACTTC.

This clonotype showed up many times. This chain joins TRBV7-9 and TRBJ2-1; tentative D call: TRBD2 (5 bases). CDR3 size: 15 residues. Trimming left V 7 bases short and J 0 bases short, with 13 bases between. Germline lookup yields CDR1 SEHNR and CDR2 FQNEAQ (reference sequence). As DNA, the CDR3 is TGTGCCAGCACCCCCCACGAGGGCTCCTACAATGAGCAGTTCTTC. Translation: CASTPHEGSYNEQFF.

The chain employs TRBV4-2 and TRBJ2-1; the match to TRBD2 covers 7 bases. V trimming: 0 bases; J trimming: 5 bases; junction bases outside the gene matches: 7. The germline V gene encodes CDR1 LGHNA and CDR2 YNFKEQ. This CDR3 is 16 amino acids long. CDR3 protein: CASSQDPSGSHNEQFF. The CDR3 coding sequence is TGTGCCAGCAGCCAAGACCCTAGCGGATCTCACAATGAGCAGTTCTTC.